This TCR beta chain appears in the sequencing data of a study of CD8 T cells in ankylosing spondylitis. Whole-study results and caveats: Certain motif variants had earlier been reported in reactive arthritis synovial fluid and blood. Disease-linked clones reportedly concentrated significantly in matched ankylosing spondylitis synovial fluid. Blood of patients with ankylosing spondylitis appeared to be characterized by a TCR beta motif of several highly homologous variants.

5'-RACE, quantitative and with molecular barcodes, yielded the TCR beta libraries. TCRdb recomputed calls from the 5' RACE reads with MiXCR, one row per CDR3 protein. Of fewer than 400,000 distinct CDR3 sequences listed, 8% are singletons. About this clonotype: Antigen unknown.

The CDR3 has 17 residues. J was trimmed by 0 bases and V by 0 bases; bases with no gene match: 8. The germline V gene encodes CDR1 DFQATT and CDR2 SNEGSKA (reference sequence). The material sequenced was blood, either unsorted or a sorted T cell fraction (not recorded which). The chain recombines TRBV20-1 with TRBJ2-1; 7 bases match TRBD2. This sequence originates from a male donor with ankylosing spondylitis. This chain's CDR3 is CSARDLGGGPSYNEQFF. CDR3 sequence (DNA): TGCAGTGCTAGAGATCTTGGGGGAGGGCCCTCCTACAATGAGCAGTTCTTC.